The present entry profiles one TCR beta chain with its context. Its antigen is undetermined. V lost 3 bases to trimming and J lost 4 bases; unmatched junction nucleotides: 4. Germline V gene lookup returns CDR1 GTSNPN and CDR2 SVGIG (reference sequence). The CDR3 runs to 14 residues. These data are taken from a study of metastatic and nonmetastatic thyroid tumors. Notes on the study in general: Reported TCR beta diversity, measured in blood and tumor, was significantly higher for malignant thyroid tumors than for benign nodules.

TCRdb reassembled clones from the PCR reads with MiXCR. The sample carries 6,000 to 9,000 clones, under 35% recorded once. No patient had received any treatment before thyroid surgery. The V and J genes are TRBV30 and TRBJ1-2; 11 bases are a match to TRBD1. This sequence originates from a male donor with papillary thyroid cancer or a benign thyroid nodule (not recorded which). Some clones in this sample may be carry-over from other donors' samples. The sequenced sample was tumor tissue. The CDR3 spells CAWSRTGGGYGYTF. Written as DNA, the CDR3 is TGTGCCTGGAGCCGGACAGGGGGCGGCTATGGCTACACCTTC.